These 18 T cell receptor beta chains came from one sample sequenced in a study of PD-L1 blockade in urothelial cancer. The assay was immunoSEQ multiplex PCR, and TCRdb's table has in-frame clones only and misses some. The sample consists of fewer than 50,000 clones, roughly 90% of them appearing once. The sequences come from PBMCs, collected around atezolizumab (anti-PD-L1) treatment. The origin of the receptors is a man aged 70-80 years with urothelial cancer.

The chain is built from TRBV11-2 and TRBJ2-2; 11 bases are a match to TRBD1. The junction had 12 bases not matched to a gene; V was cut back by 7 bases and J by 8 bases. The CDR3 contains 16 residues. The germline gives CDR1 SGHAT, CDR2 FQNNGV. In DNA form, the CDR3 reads TGTGCCAGCAACAATCCGGGACAGGGGGGATCGGGGGAGCTGTTTTTT. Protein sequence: CASNNPGQGGSGELFF.

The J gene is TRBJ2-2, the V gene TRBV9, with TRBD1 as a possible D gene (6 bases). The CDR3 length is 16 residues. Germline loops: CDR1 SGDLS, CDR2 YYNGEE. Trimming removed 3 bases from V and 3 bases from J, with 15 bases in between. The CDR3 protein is CASSAFGGADTGELFF. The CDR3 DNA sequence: TGTGCCAGCAGCGCATTTGGGGGCGCGGACACCGGGGAGCTGTTTTTT.

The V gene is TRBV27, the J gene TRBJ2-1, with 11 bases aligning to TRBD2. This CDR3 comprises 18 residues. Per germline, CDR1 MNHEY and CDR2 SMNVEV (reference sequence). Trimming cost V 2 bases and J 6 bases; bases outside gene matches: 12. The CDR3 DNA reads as TGTGCCAGCAGTTTAAGTCGGGCGACTAGCGGGACTCTCAATGAGCAGTTCTTC. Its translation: CASSLSRATSGTLNEQFF.

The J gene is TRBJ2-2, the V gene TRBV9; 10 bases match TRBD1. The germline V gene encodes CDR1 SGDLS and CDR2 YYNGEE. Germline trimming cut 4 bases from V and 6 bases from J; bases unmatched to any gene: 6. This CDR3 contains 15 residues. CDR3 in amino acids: CASSTGDRGSGELFF. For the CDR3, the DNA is TGTGCCAGCAGCACTGGGGACAGGGGTTCCGGGGAGCTGTTTTTT.

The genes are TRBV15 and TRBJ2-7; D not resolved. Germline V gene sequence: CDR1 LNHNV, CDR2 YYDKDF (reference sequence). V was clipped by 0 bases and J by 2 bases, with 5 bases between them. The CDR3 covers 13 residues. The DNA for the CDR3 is TGTGCCACCAGCAGAGATGAGGCCTACGAGCAGTACTTC. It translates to CATSRDEAYEQYF.

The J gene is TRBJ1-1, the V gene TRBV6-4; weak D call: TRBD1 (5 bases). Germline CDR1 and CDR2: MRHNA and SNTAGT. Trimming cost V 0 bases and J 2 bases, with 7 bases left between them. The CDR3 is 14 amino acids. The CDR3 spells CASSDSDSNTEAFF. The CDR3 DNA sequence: TGTGCCAGCAGTGACTCTGACAGTAACACTGAAGCTTTCTTT.

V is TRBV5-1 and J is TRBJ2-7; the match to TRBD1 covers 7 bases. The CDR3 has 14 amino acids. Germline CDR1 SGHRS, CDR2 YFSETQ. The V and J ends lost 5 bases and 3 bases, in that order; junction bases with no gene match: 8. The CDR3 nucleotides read TGCGCCAGCAGGATGACAGGGTTGGACTACGAGCAGTACTTC. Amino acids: CASRMTGLDYEQYF.

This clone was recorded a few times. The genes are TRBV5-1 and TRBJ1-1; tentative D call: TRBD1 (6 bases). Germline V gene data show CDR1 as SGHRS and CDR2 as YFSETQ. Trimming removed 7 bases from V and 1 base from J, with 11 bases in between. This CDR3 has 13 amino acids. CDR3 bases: TGCGCCAGCCACCGGGACACGAACACTGAAGCTTTCTTT. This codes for CASHRDTNTEAFF.

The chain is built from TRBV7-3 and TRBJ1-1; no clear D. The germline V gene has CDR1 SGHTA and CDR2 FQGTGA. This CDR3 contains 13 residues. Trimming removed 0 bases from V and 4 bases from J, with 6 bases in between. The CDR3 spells CASSLTARTEAFF. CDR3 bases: TGTGCCAGCAGCTTAACGGCCCGCACTGAAGCTTTCTTT.

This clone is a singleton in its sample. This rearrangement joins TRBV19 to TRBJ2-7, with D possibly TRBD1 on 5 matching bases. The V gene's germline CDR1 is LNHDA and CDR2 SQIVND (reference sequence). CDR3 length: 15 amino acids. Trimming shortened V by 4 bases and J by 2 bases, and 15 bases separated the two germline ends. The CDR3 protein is CASSKEKQGTYEQYF. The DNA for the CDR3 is TGTGCCAGTAGTAAAGAGAAGCAGGGCACCTACGAGCAGTACTTC.

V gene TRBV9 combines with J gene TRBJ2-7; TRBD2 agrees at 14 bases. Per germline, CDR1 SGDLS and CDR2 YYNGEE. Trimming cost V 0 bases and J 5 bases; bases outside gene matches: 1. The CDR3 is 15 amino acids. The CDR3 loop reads CASSVEGLAGDEQYF. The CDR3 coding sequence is TGTGCCAGCAGCGTAGAGGGACTAGCGGGAGACGAGCAGTACTTC.

The CDR3 here is CASPFKRTGASYEQYF. The CDR3 DNA follows: TGTGCCAGCCCATTTAAACGGACAGGGGCATCCTACGAGCAGTACTTC. The chain combines TRBV27 with TRBJ2-7; 9 nucleotides agree with TRBD1. This CDR3 spans 16 amino acids. CDR1 is MNHEY, CDR2 SMNVEV, per germline (reference sequence). Losses at the gene ends were 8 bases for V and 1 base for J; bases not matched to a gene: 12.

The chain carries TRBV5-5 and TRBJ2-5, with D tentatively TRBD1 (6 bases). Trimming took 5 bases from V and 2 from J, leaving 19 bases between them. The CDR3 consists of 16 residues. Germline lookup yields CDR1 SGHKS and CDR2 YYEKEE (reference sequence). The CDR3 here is CASSLEASTGQETQYF. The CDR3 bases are TGTGCCAGCAGTCTGGAGGCCTCGACAGGACAAGAGACCCAGTACTTC.

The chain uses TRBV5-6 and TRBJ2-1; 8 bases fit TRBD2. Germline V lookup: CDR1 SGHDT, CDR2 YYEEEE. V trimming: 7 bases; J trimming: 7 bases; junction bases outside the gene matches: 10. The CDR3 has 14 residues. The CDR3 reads CASRSGSLGNEQFF. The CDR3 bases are TGTGCCAGCCGGAGCGGGAGTTTAGGGAATGAGCAGTTCTTC.

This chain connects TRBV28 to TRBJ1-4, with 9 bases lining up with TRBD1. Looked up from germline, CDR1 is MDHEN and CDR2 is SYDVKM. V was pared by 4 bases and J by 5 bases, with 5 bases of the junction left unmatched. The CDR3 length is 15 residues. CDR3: CASSSGTGLNEKLFF. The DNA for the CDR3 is TGTGCCAGCAGTTCTGGGACAGGGCTCAATGAAAAACTGTTTTTT.

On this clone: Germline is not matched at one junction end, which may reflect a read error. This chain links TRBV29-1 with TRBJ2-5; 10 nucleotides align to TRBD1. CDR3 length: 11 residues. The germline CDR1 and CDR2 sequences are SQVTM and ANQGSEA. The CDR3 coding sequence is TGCAGCGTTTACACCGACAGGGGGCCGAACTTC. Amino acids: CSVYTDRGPNF.

In DNA, the CDR3 is TGTGCCAGCAGAAAAGGAGGTGGACCCCAGCATTTT. Its protein is CASRKGGGPQHF. The chain is built from TRBV27 and TRBJ1-5; D uncertain. The CDR3 length is 12 residues. The germline gives CDR1 MNHEY, CDR2 SMNVEV (reference sequence). V was cut by 6 bases and J by 10 bases, with 13 bases left in between.

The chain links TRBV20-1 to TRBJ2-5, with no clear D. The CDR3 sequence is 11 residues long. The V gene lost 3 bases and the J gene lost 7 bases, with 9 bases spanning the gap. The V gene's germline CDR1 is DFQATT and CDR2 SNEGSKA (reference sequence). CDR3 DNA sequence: TGCAGTGCTAGCCTCTCGGGGACCCAGTACTTC. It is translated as CSASLSGTQYF.